These 9 T cell receptor beta chains share one sample of origin, sequenced in a study of neurological immune-mediated disorders. TCRdb reprocessed the 5' RACE reads with MiXCR, giving one entry per CDR3 protein. The sample lists 45,000 or so distinct CDR3 sequences; nearly 6.5% were seen once. Source material: CD4+ T cells from blood. These receptors all come from a woman aged 40 to 50 in good health.

Many counts were recorded for this clonotype. J is TRBJ2-1 and V is TRBV7-3, with a weak D call TRBD1 (5 bases). The germline V gene encodes CDR1 SGHTA and CDR2 FQGTGA. Trimming took 1 base from V and 6 from J, leaving 10 bases between them. The CDR3 totals 14 residues. CDR3 sequence reads: CASSLSSRANEQFF. Here the CDR3 DNA reads TGTGCCAGCAGCTTAAGTTCCAGGGCCAATGAGCAGTTCTTC.

In its sample, this clonotype was seen many times. The chain couples TRBV20-1 to TRBJ1-5; D gene ambiguous. The CDR3 is made up of 14 amino acids. The germline V gene encodes CDR1 DFQATT and CDR2 SNEGSKA (reference sequence). The germline V and J ends were trimmed by 3 bases and 1 base, with 10 bases remaining between them. CDR3 protein: CSARLAGSNQPQHF. CDR3 sequence (DNA): TGCAGTGCTAGGTTGGCTGGCAGCAATCAGCCCCAGCATTTT.

There are many counts of this clonotype. The CDR3 does not end in the conserved phenylalanine or tryptophan, so this is likely a read error. The limits of the CDR3 on the DNA are not certain, so only TCRdb's listed CDR3 is given. CDR3 sequence reads: CARGQEAK. The rearrangement uses TRBV7-3 and TRBJ2-7; TRBD1, the D gene given by the table, was not confirmed from the DNA. The germline V gene encodes CDR1 SGHTA and CDR2 FQGTGA. A total of 8 residues make up the CDR3, ends included.

This clonotype was detected many times. The chain joins TRBV21-1 to TRBJ2-7; TRBD2, the D gene given by the table, was not confirmed from the DNA. TRBV21-1 is recorded as a pseudogene. The CDR3 is 15 residues long. The CDR3 nucleotides read TGTGCCAGCAGCAGAGGGGCTAGCGGGAGCTACGAGCAGTACTTC. Translation: CASSRGASGSYEQYF.

There are many counts of this clonotype. The chain uses TRBV7-2 and TRBJ2-2; 8 bases are a match to TRBD2. The V gene's germline CDR1 is SGHTA and CDR2 FQGNSA. Unmatched junction bases numbered 3, after V lost 5 bases and J lost 1 base. The CDR3 spans 15 residues. CDR3 nucleotides: TGTGCCAGCAGCCTCGCGGGGGGGAACACCGGGGAGCTGTTTTTT. This sequence encodes CASSLAGGNTGELFF.

This clonotype was seen at least ten times. The rearrangement links TRBV5-1 to TRBJ2-2; D gene uncertain. Germline-derived CDR1 and CDR2 are SGHRS and YFSETQ. Trimming took off 0 bases at V and 3 bases at J, with 12 bases between the two ends. This CDR3 comprises 16 residues. CDR3 loop: CASSLAVARYTGELFF. The CDR3 DNA reads as TGCGCCAGCAGCTTGGCCGTGGCGAGATACACCGGGGAGCTGTTTTTT.

The rearrangement links TRBV25-1 to TRBJ2-1, with D perhaps matching TRBD2 (6 bases). This CDR3 has 13 residues. V was clipped by 8 bases and J by 4 bases, with 12 bases between them. CDR1 MGHDK and CDR2 SYGVNS come from the germline V gene. CDR3 loop: CASQIAEYNEQFF. CDR3 sequence (DNA): TGTGCCAGCCAAATAGCGGAATACAATGAGCAGTTCTTC.

The rearrangement uses TRBV4-1 and TRBJ1-1; D perhaps matches TRBD1 (6 bases). The V gene's germline CDR1 is MGHRA and CDR2 YSYEKL. V gave up 4 bases and J gave up 6 bases, with 15 bases separating them. This CDR3 has 14 residues. Here the CDR3 reads CASSPVGGAPEAFF. Written as DNA, the CDR3 is TGCGCCAGCAGCCCCGTAGGGGGGGCCCCTGAAGCTTTCTTT.

This clonotype came up many times. V usage is TRBV7-8 and J usage is TRBJ1-2; TRBD1 aligns across 9 bases. The CDR3 is 14 amino acids. With 4 bases clipped from V and 7 bases from J, the junction kept 7 bases outside the gene matches. CDR1 is SGHVS, CDR2 FQNEAQ, per germline. The CDR3 loop is CASSSAGTGTGYTF. For the CDR3, the DNA is TGTGCCAGCAGCTCGGCCGGGACAGGGACTGGCTACACCTTC.